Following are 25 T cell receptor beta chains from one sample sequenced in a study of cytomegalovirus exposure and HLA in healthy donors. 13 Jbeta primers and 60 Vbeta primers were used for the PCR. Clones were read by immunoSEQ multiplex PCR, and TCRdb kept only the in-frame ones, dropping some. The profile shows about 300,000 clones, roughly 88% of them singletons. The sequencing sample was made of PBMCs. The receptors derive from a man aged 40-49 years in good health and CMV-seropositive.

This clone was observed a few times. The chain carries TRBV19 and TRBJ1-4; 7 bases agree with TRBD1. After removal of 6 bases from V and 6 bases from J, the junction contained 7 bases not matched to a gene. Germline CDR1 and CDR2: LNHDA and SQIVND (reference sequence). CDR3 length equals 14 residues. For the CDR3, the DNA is TGTGCCAGTAGACTGACAGGGTCCGATGAAAAACTGTTTTTT. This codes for CASRLTGSDEKLFF.

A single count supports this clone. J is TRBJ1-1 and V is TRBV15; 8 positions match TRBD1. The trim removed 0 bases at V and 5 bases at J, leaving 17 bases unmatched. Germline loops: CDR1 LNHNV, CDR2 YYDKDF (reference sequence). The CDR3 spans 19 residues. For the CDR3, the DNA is TGTGCCACCAGCAGAGATAGTCGAGGGCAGGGGGCAGGTCGGACTGAAGCTTTCTTT. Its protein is CATSRDSRGQGAGRTEAFF.

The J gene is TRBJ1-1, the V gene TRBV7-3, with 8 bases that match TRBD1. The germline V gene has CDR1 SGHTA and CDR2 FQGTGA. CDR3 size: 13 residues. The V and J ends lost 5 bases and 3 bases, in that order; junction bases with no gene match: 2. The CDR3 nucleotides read TGTGCCAGCAGCCGACAGGGGTACACTGAAGCTTTCTTT. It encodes CASSRQGYTEAFF.

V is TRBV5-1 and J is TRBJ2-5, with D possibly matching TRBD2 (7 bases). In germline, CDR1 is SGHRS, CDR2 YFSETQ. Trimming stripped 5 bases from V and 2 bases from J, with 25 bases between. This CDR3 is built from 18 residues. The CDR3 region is CASRGGALIGGRQETQYF. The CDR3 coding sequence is TGCGCCAGCAGAGGGGGGGCTCTCATTGGGGGGCGGCAAGAGACCCAGTACTTC.

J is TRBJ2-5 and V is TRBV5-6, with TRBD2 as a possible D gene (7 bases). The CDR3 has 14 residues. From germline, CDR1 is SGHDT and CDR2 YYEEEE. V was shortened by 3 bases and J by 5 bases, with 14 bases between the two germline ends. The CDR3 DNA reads TGTGCCAGCAGCTCATACAGGGAGGGGGAGACCCAGTACTTC. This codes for CASSSYREGETQYF.

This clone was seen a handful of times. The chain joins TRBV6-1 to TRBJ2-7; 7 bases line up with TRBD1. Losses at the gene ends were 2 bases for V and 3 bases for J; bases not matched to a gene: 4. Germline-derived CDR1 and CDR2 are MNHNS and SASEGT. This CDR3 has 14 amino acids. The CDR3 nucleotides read TGTGCCAGCAGTGAAAGTGGACAGGTCTACGAGCAGTACTTC. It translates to CASSESGQVYEQYF.

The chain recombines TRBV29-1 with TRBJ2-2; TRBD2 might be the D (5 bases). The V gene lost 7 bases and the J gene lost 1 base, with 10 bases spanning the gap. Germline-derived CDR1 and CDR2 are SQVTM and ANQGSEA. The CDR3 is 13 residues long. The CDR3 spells CSAGEGNTGELFF. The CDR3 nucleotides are TGCAGCGCCGGCGAGGGGAACACCGGGGAGCTGTTTTTT.

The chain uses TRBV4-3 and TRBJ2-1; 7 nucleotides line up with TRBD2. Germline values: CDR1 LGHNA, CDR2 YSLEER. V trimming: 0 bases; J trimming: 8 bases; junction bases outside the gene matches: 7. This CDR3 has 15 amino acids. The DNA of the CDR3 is TGCGCCAGCAGCCAAGATGATAGCGGGCTCTATGAGCAGTTCTTC. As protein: CASSQDDSGLYEQFF.

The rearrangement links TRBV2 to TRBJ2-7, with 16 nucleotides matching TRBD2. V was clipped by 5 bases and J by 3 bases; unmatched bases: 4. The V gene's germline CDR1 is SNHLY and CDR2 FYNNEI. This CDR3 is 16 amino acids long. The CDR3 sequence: CASSSGTSGRDYEQYF. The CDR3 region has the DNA TGTGCCAGCAGTTCCGGGACTAGCGGGAGGGACTACGAGCAGTACTTC.

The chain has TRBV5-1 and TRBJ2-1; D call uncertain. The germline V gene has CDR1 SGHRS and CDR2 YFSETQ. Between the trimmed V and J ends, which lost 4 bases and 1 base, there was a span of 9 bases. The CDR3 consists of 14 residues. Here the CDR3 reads CASSRDTSYNEQFF. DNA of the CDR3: TGCGCCAGCAGCCGCGACACTTCCTACAATGAGCAGTTCTTC.

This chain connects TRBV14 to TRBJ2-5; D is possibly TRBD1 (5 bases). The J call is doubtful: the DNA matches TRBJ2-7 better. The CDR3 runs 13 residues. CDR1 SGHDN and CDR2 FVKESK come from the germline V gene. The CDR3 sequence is CASSAQGPYEQYF. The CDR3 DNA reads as TGTGCCAGCAGCGCCCAGGGCCCCTACGAGCAGTACTTC.

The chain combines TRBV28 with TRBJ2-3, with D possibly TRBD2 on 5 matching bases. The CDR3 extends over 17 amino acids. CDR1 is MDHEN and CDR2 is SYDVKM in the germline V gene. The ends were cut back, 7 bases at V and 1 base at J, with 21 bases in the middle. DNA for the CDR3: TGTGCCAGCACCGAAAGTCCCCGGTTGGGAGGCACAGATACGCAGTATTTT. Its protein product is CASTESPRLGGTDTQYF. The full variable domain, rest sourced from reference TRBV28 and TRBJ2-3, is DVKVTQSSRYLVKRTGEKVFLECVQDMDHENMFWYRQDPGLGLRLIYFSYDVKMKEKGDIPEGYSVSREKKERFSLILESASTNQTSMYLCASTESPRLGGTDTQYFGPGTRLTVL.

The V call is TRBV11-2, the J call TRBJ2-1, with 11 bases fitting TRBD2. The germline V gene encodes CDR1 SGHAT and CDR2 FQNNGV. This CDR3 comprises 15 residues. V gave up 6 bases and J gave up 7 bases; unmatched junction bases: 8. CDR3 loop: CASRPLAGGGNEQFF. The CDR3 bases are TGTGCCAGCAGACCTCTAGCGGGAGGAGGTAATGAGCAGTTCTTC.

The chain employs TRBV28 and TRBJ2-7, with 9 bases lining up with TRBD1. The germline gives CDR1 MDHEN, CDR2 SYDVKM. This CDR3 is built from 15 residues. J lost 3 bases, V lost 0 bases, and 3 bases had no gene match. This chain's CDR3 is CASSLWGTGIYEQYF. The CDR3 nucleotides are TGTGCCAGCAGTTTATGGGGGACAGGGATCTACGAGCAGTACTTC.

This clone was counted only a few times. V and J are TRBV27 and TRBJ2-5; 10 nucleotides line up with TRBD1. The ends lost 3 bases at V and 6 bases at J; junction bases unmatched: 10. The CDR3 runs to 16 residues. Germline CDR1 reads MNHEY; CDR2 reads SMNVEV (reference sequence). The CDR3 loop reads CASSFGQGDFRKTQYF. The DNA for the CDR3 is TGTGCCAGCAGTTTCGGACAGGGGGACTTTAGAAAGACCCAGTACTTC.

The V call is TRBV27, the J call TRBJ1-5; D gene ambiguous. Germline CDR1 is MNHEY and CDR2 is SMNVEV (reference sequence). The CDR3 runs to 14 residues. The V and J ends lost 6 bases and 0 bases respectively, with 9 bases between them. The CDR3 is CASSPRYSNQPQHF. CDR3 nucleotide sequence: TGTGCCAGCAGCCCGCGGTATAGCAATCAGCCCCAGCATTTT.

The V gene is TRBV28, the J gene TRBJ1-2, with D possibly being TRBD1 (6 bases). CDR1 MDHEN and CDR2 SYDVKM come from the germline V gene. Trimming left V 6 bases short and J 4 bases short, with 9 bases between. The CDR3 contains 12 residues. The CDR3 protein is CASRPGVYGYTF. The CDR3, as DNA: TGTGCCAGCAGACCAGGGGTCTATGGCTACACCTTC.

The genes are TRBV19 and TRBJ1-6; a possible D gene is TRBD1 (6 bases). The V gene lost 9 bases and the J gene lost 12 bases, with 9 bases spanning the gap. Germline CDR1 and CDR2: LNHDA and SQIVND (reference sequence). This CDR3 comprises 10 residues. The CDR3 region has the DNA TGTGCCAGCGGGGGGCTACCCCTCCACTTT. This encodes CASGGLPLHF.

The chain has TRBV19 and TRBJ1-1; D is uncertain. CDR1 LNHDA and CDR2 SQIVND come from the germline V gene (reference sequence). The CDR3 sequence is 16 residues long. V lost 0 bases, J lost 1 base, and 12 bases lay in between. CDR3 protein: CASSIDPSTGNTEAFF. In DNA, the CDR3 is TGTGCCAGTAGTATAGATCCCTCCACCGGGAACACTGAAGCTTTCTTT. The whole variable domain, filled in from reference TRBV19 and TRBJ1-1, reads DGGITQSPKYLFRKEGQNVTLSCEQNLNHDAMYWYRQDPGQGLRLIYYSQIVNDFQKGDIAEGYSVSREKKESFPLTVTSAQKNPTAFYLCASSIDPSTGNTEAFFGQGTRLTVV.

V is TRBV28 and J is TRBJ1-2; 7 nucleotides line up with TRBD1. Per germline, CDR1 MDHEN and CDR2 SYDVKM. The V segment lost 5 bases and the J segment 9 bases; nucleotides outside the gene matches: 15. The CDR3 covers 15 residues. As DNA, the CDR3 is TGTGCCAGCAGTCAAGGACAGGAATTTATCCTGAGCTACACCTTC. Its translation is CASSQGQEFILSYTF.

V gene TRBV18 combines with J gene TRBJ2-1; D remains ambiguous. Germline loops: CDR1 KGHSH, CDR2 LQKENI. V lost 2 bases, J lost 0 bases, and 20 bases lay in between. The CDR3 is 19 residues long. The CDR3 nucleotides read TGTGCCAGCTCACCATTTTCCGTCTTCGGCGGAAGCTCCTACAATGAGCAGTTCTTC. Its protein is CASSPFSVFGGSSYNEQFF.

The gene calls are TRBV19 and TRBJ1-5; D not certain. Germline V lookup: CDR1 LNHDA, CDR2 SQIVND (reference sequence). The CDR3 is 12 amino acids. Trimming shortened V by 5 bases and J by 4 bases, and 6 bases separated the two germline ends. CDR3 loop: CASSLQNQPQHF. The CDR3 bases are TGTGCCAGTAGTCTACAGAATCAGCCCCAGCATTTT.

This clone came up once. The CDR3: CASSVGPGGNTGELFF. CDR3 nucleotides: TGTGCCAGCAGCGTGGGCCCAGGGGGGAACACCGGGGAGCTGTTTTTT. The J gene is TRBJ2-2, the V gene TRBV9, with TRBD1 matching over 7 bases. V trimming: 2 bases; J trimming: 1 base; junction bases outside the gene matches: 5. Germline V CDR1 and CDR2: SGDLS, YYNGEE. This CDR3 is 16 amino acids long.

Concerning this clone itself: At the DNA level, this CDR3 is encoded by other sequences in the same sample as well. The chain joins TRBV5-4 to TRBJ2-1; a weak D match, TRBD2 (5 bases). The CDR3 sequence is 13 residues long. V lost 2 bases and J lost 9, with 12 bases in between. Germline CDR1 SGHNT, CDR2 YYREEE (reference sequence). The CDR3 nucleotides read TGTGCCAGCAGCTTAGGGCTAGCAGGTGAGCAGTTCTTC. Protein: CASSLGLAGEQFF. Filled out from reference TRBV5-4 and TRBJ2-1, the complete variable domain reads ETGVTQSPTHLIKTRGQQVTLRCSSQSGHNTVSWYQQALGQGPQFIFQYYREEENGRGNFPPRFSGLQFPNYSSELNVNALELDDSALYLCASSLGLAGEQFFGPGTRLTVL.

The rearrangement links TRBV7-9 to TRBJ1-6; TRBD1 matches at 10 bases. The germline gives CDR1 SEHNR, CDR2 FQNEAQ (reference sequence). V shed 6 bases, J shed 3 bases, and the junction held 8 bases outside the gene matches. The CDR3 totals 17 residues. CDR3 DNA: TGTGCCAGCAGTCTCGCCGGGACAGGGGTCTATAATTCACCCCTCCACTTT. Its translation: CASSLAGTGVYNSPLHF.